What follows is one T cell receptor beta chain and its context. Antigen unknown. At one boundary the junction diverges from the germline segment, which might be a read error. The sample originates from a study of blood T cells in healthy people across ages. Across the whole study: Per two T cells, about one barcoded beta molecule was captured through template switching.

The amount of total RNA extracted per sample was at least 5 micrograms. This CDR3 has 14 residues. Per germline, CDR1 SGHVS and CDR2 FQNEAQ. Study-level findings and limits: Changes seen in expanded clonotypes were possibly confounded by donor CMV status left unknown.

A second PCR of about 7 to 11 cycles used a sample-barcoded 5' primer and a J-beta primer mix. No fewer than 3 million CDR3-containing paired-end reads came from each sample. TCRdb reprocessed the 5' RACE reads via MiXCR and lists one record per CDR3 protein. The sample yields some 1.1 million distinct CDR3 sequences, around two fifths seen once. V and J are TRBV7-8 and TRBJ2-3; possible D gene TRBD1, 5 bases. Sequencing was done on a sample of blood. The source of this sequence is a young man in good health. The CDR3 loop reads CAGSVGLPTDTQYF. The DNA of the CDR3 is TGTGCCGGCAGCGTGGGGCTACCCACAGATACGCAGTATTTT.